Listed below are T cell receptor beta chains from one sample, sequenced in a study of T cell responses to AZD1222 COVID-19 vaccine. Here immunoSEQ multiplex PCR was the method, and the copy in TCRdb shows in-frame clones only, minus some. This table holds 200,000 or so clones, 85% to 95% found once. Sequenced here: peripheral blood, sampled on day 0 of AZD1222 vaccination. The receptors come from an adult in good health. CDR3s include the opening cysteine and the closing phenylalanine or tryptophan. Each record gives: clone size, CDR3 length, J gene, V gene, D gene, CDR3 protein, CDR3 DNA. The D gene is left open where the match is weak. Size is stated for part of the rows, as once, few or many counts, or as a class when the clone is expanded.

abundance: NA
len: 10
j_gene: TRBJ1-1
v_gene: TRBV20-1
d_gene: NA
CDR3aa: CSARDREAFF
CDR3nt: TGCAGTGCTAGAGATCGGGAAGCTTTCTTT

abundance: NA
len: 16
j_gene: TRBJ1-2
v_gene: TRBV4-2
d_gene: TRBD1
CDR3aa: CASSQVTRQGSNGYTF
CDR3nt: TGTGCCAGCAGCCAAGTAACCAGACAGGGATCAAATGGCTACACCTTC

abundance: NA
len: 15
j_gene: TRBJ1-1
v_gene: TRBV7-9
d_gene: TRBD1
CDR3aa: CASSSYRGMNTEAFF
CDR3nt: TGTGCCAGCAGCTCCTACAGGGGAATGAACACTGAAGCTTTCTTT

abundance: NA
len: 16
j_gene: TRBJ1-3
v_gene: TRBV7-9
d_gene: NA
CDR3aa: CASSPRGGISGNTIYF
CDR3nt: TGTGCCAGCAGCCCCCGGGGAGGTATTTCTGGAAACACCATATATTTT

abundance: NA
len: 13
j_gene: TRBJ2-6
v_gene: TRBV6-4
d_gene: NA
CDR3aa: CASSGSGANVLTF
CDR3nt: TGTGCCAGCAGTGGATCTGGGGCCAACGTCCTGACTTTC

abundance: once
len: 15
j_gene: TRBJ2-5
v_gene: TRBV3-1/TRBV3-2
d_gene: TRBD2
CDR3aa: CASSLDRSAGETQYF
CDR3nt: TGTGCCAGCAGCCTCGACAGATCAGCGGGGGAGACCCAGTACTTC

abundance: NA
len: 14
j_gene: TRBJ1-1
v_gene: TRBV27
d_gene: NA
CDR3aa: CASSSSRGGTEAFF
CDR3nt: TGTGCCAGCAGTTCTAGCCGGGGTGGAACTGAAGCTTTCTTT

abundance: NA
len: 14
j_gene: TRBJ2-3
v_gene: TRBV6-7
d_gene: NA
CDR3aa: CASSGPRGRASQYF
CDR3nt: TGTGCCAGCAGTGGACCTAGGGGGAGGGCCTCGCAGTATTTT

abundance: NA
len: 15
j_gene: TRBJ1-3
v_gene: TRBV18
d_gene: NA
CDR3aa: CASSPGRSSGNTIYF
CDR3nt: TGTGCCAGCTCACCAGGCCGAAGCTCTGGAAACACCATATATTTT

abundance: NA
len: 14
j_gene: TRBJ1-4
v_gene: TRBV7-9
d_gene: NA
CDR3aa: CASSPKGGSEKLFF
CDR3nt: TGTGCCAGCAGCCCCAAAGGGGGTTCTGAAAAACTGTTTTTT

abundance: NA
len: 13
j_gene: TRBJ1-2
v_gene: TRBV7-2
d_gene: NA
CDR3aa: CASSSDRNLGYTF
CDR3nt: TGTGCCAGCAGCTCCGACAGGAATCTAGGCTACACCTTC

abundance: NA
len: 16
j_gene: TRBJ1-1
v_gene: TRBV5-5
d_gene: NA
CDR3aa: CASRSPTGKVNTEAFF
CDR3nt: TGTGCCAGCAGATCCCCAACAGGGAAAGTGAACACTGAAGCTTTCTTT

abundance: NA
len: 17
j_gene: TRBJ2-6
v_gene: TRBV5-5
d_gene: NA
CDR3aa: CASSSRYTGSGANVLTF
CDR3nt: TGTGCCAGCAGCTCAAGATATACAGGGTCGGGGGCCAACGTCCTGACTTTC

abundance: NA
len: 12
j_gene: TRBJ1-1
v_gene: TRBV6-2/TRBV6-3
d_gene: NA
CDR3aa: CASSAANTEAFF
CDR3nt: TGTGCCAGCAGTGCGGCGAACACTGAAGCTTTCTTT

abundance: NA
len: 13
j_gene: TRBJ1-3
v_gene: TRBV11-2
d_gene: NA
CDR3aa: CASSLGSGNTIYF
CDR3nt: TGTGCCAGCAGCTTAGGGTCTGGAAACACCATATATTTT

abundance: once
len: 13
j_gene: TRBJ1-2
v_gene: TRBV19
d_gene: NA
CDR3aa: CASSKGSRYGYTF
CDR3nt: TGTGCCAGTAGTAAGGGTTCCAGGTATGGCTACACCTTC

abundance: NA
len: 14
j_gene: TRBJ1-1
v_gene: TRBV6-1
d_gene: NA
CDR3aa: CASSERHFNTEAFF
CDR3nt: TGTGCCAGCAGTGAAAGACACTTCAACACTGAAGCTTTCTTT

abundance: NA
len: 14
j_gene: TRBJ2-2
v_gene: TRBV30
d_gene: TRBD1
CDR3aa: CAWGDRGPGGELFF
CDR3nt: TGTGCCTGGGGGGACAGGGGGCCAGGCGGGGAGCTGTTTTTT

abundance: NA
len: 16
j_gene: TRBJ1-1
v_gene: TRBV11-1
d_gene: NA
CDR3aa: CASSLAGGRWSTEAFF
CDR3nt: TGTGCCAGCAGCTTAGCGGGGGGACGTTGGAGCACTGAAGCTTTCTTT

abundance: NA
len: 14
j_gene: TRBJ2-7
v_gene: TRBV27
d_gene: TRBD2
CDR3aa: CASSLLAGVDEQYF
CDR3nt: TGTGCCAGCAGCCTACTAGCGGGAGTCGACGAGCAGTACTTC

abundance: NA
len: 15
j_gene: TRBJ2-2
v_gene: TRBV7-2
d_gene: NA
CDR3aa: CASSLRGPNTGELFF
CDR3nt: TGTGCCAGCAGCTTAAGGGGCCCGAACACCGGGGAGCTGTTTTTT

abundance: NA
len: 17
j_gene: TRBJ2-1
v_gene: TRBV7-9
d_gene: TRBD2
CDR3aa: CASSLGTSPSSYNEQFF
CDR3nt: TGTGCCAGCAGCTTAGGGACTAGCCCCAGCTCCTACAATGAGCAGTTCTTC

abundance: once
len: 16
j_gene: TRBJ1-6
v_gene: TRBV27
d_gene: TRBD1
CDR3aa: CASSWGQGAYNSPLHF
CDR3nt: TGTGCCAGCAGTTGGGGACAGGGGGCCTATAATTCACCCCTCCACTTT

abundance: NA
len: 15
j_gene: TRBJ2-1
v_gene: TRBV7-8
d_gene: TRBD2
CDR3aa: CASSLGTSPYNEQFF
CDR3nt: TGTGCCAGCAGCTTAGGGACTAGCCCCTACAATGAGCAGTTCTTC

abundance: NA
len: 15
j_gene: TRBJ1-2
v_gene: TRBV4-3
d_gene: NA
CDR3aa: CASSQVLGSSESYTF
CDR3nt: TGCGCCAGCAGCCAAGTTCTAGGGAGTAGTGAGTCCTACACCTTC

abundance: NA
len: 13
j_gene: TRBJ1-1
v_gene: TRBV4-1
d_gene: NA
CDR3aa: CASSQTEVAEAFF
CDR3nt: TGCGCCAGCAGCCAAACCGAGGTCGCTGAAGCTTTCTTT

abundance: NA
len: 13
j_gene: TRBJ1-2
v_gene: TRBV28
d_gene: NA
CDR3aa: CASSGGQNYGYTF
CDR3nt: TGTGCCAGCAGTGGTGGACAGAATTATGGCTACACCTTC

abundance: NA
len: 17
j_gene: TRBJ2-6
v_gene: TRBV5-1
d_gene: TRBD1
CDR3aa: CASSLADTGGGTNVLTF
CDR3nt: TGCGCCAGCAGCTTGGCGGACACAGGGGGTGGGACCAACGTCCTGACTTTC

abundance: NA
len: 16
j_gene: TRBJ2-2
v_gene: TRBV11-3
d_gene: NA
CDR3aa: CASSLDAGTKAGELFF
CDR3nt: TGTGCCAGCAGCTTAGATGCCGGGACAAAAGCCGGGGAGCTGTTTTTT

abundance: NA
len: 14
j_gene: TRBJ1-3
v_gene: TRBV5-4
d_gene: NA
CDR3aa: CASSPLAGGNTIYF
CDR3nt: TGTGCCAGCAGTCCCCTTGCCGGTGGAAACACCATATATTTT

abundance: NA
len: 15
j_gene: TRBJ1-1
v_gene: TRBV19
d_gene: NA
CDR3aa: CASSPHAGVNTEAFF
CDR3nt: TGTGCCAGTAGCCCCCATGCAGGGGTGAACACTGAAGCTTTCTTT

abundance: NA
len: 15
j_gene: TRBJ1-5
v_gene: TRBV2
d_gene: TRBD1
CDR3aa: CASNRETGGYQPQHF
CDR3nt: TGTGCCAGCAATAGGGAGACAGGGGGATATCAGCCCCAGCATTTT

abundance: NA
len: 15
j_gene: TRBJ1-4
v_gene: TRBV5-4
d_gene: TRBD1
CDR3aa: CASSLDSDRGRQEFF
CDR3nt: TGTGCCAGCAGCTTGGACTCGGACAGGGGGCGTCAGGAGTTTTTT

abundance: once
len: 15
j_gene: TRBJ2-5
v_gene: TRBV7-9
d_gene: TRBD1
CDR3aa: CASSFGQGAPETQYF
CDR3nt: TGTGCCAGCAGCTTTGGACAGGGGGCCCCCGAGACCCAGTACTTC

abundance: NA
len: 17
j_gene: TRBJ2-1
v_gene: TRBV15
d_gene: TRBD1
CDR3aa: CATSNIIGDSSYNEQFF
CDR3nt: TGTGCCACCAGCAACATAATTGGGGACAGCTCCTACAATGAGCAGTTCTTC

abundance: NA
len: 17
j_gene: TRBJ2-4
v_gene: TRBV5-1
d_gene: TRBD2
CDR3aa: CASSLVPALAGEGIQYF
CDR3nt: TGCGCCAGCAGCTTGGTGCCCGCCCTAGCGGGAGAAGGCATTCAGTACTTC

abundance: NA
len: 14
j_gene: TRBJ1-2
v_gene: TRBV2
d_gene: TRBD1
CDR3aa: CASSLGTGDYGYTF
CDR3nt: TGTGCCAGCAGCCTCGGGACAGGCGACTATGGCTACACCTTC

abundance: NA
len: 16
j_gene: TRBJ2-1
v_gene: TRBV5-4
d_gene: TRBD1
CDR3aa: CASSLDEGAVYNEQFF
CDR3nt: TGTGCCAGCAGCTTGGATGAGGGGGCGGTCTACAATGAGCAGTTCTTC

abundance: NA
len: 17
j_gene: TRBJ1-3
v_gene: TRBV7-2
d_gene: NA
CDR3aa: CASSSLRGKSVGNTIYF
CDR3nt: TGTGCCAGCAGCTCACTCCGGGGCAAATCGGTCGGAAACACCATATATTTT

abundance: once
len: 15
j_gene: TRBJ1-1
v_gene: TRBV4-3
d_gene: TRBD1
CDR3aa: CASSHLDRGNTEAFF
CDR3nt: TGCGCCAGCAGCCATCTAGACAGGGGGAACACTGAAGCTTTCTTT

abundance: NA
len: 17
j_gene: TRBJ2-7
v_gene: TRBV28
d_gene: TRBD2
CDR3aa: CASSLGGLAGMTYEQYF
CDR3nt: TGTGCCAGCAGTTTAGGGGGACTAGCGGGGATGACCTACGAGCAGTACTTC

abundance: few
len: 16
j_gene: TRBJ1-1
v_gene: TRBV19
d_gene: TRBD1
CDR3aa: CASRLGQVAWNTEAFF
CDR3nt: TGTGCCAGTAGGTTGGGACAGGTCGCTTGGAACACTGAAGCTTTCTTT

abundance: NA
len: 14
j_gene: TRBJ2-1
v_gene: TRBV14
d_gene: TRBD2
CDR3aa: CASSPLAGGVEQFF
CDR3nt: TGTGCCAGCAGCCCTCTAGCGGGAGGGGTTGAGCAGTTCTTC

abundance: NA
len: 15
j_gene: TRBJ1-2
v_gene: TRBV7-9
d_gene: TRBD1
CDR3aa: CASSSTRDREPGYTF
CDR3nt: TGTGCCAGCAGCTCCACCCGGGACAGGGAGCCTGGCTACACCTTC

abundance: NA
len: 17
j_gene: TRBJ2-7
v_gene: TRBV11-3
d_gene: NA
CDR3aa: CASSSSEDAGPPYEQYF
CDR3nt: TGTGCCAGCAGCTCTTCGGAGGATGCGGGACCACCCTACGAGCAGTACTTC

abundance: NA
len: 13
j_gene: TRBJ2-1
v_gene: TRBV27
d_gene: NA
CDR3aa: CASSLTDYNEQFF
CDR3nt: TGTGCCAGCAGTTTAACAGACTACAATGAGCAGTTCTTC

abundance: once
len: 15
j_gene: TRBJ2-5
v_gene: TRBV7-2
d_gene: TRBD2
CDR3aa: CASSLPAGGGETQYF
CDR3nt: TGTGCCAGCAGCCTTCCCGCGGGGGGAGGGGAGACCCAGTACTTC

abundance: NA
len: 17
j_gene: TRBJ2-5
v_gene: TRBV3-1/TRBV3-2
d_gene: TRBD2
CDR3aa: CASSPGGTSGPEETQYF
CDR3nt: TGTGCCAGCAGCCCCGGAGGGACTAGCGGGCCGGAAGAGACCCAGTACTTC

abundance: few
len: 15
j_gene: TRBJ1-1
v_gene: TRBV4-1
d_gene: NA
CDR3aa: CASSPAGRGDTEAFF
CDR3nt: TGCGCCAGCAGCCCCGCGGGCCGGGGTGACACTGAAGCTTTCTTT

abundance: NA
len: 13
j_gene: TRBJ2-2
v_gene: TRBV19
d_gene: NA
CDR3aa: CATAWGPTGELFF
CDR3nt: TGTGCCACAGCATGGGGGCCCACCGGGGAGCTGTTTTTT

abundance: NA
len: 12
j_gene: TRBJ2-1
v_gene: TRBV7-9
d_gene: NA
CDR3aa: CASSTQGRLQFF
CDR3nt: TGTGCCAGCAGCACCCAGGGGAGGTTGCAGTTCTTC

abundance: NA
len: 13
j_gene: TRBJ1-2
v_gene: TRBV2
d_gene: NA
CDR3aa: CASIETRSGGYTF
CDR3nt: TGTGCCAGCATTGAGACTAGGTCAGGGGGCTACACCTTC

abundance: NA
len: 13
j_gene: TRBJ1-5
v_gene: TRBV28
d_gene: NA
CDR3aa: CASSFGGYQPQHF
CDR3nt: TGTGCCAGCAGTTTCGGGGGGTACCAGCCCCAGCATTTT

abundance: few
len: 17
j_gene: TRBJ2-1
v_gene: TRBV7-9
d_gene: TRBD1
CDR3aa: CASSTWIGTDTYNEQFF
CDR3nt: TGTGCCAGCAGTACCTGGATCGGGACAGATACTTACAATGAGCAGTTCTTC